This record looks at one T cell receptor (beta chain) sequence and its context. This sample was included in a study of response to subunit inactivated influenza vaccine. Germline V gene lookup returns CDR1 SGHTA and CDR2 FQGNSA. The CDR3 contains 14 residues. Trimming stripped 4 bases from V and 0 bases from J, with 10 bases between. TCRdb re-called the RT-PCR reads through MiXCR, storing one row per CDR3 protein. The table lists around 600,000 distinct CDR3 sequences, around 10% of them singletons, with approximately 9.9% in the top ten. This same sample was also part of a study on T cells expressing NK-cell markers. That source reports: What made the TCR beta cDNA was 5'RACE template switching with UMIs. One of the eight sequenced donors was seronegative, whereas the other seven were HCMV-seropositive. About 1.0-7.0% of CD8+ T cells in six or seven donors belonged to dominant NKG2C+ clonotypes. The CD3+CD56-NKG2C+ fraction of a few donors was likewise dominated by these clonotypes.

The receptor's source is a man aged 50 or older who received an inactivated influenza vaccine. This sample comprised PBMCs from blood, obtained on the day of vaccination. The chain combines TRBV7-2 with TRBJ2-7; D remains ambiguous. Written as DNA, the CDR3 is TGTGCCAGCAGCTCCGCCAGGCTCTCCTACGAGCAGTACTTC. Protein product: CASSSARLSYEQYF.